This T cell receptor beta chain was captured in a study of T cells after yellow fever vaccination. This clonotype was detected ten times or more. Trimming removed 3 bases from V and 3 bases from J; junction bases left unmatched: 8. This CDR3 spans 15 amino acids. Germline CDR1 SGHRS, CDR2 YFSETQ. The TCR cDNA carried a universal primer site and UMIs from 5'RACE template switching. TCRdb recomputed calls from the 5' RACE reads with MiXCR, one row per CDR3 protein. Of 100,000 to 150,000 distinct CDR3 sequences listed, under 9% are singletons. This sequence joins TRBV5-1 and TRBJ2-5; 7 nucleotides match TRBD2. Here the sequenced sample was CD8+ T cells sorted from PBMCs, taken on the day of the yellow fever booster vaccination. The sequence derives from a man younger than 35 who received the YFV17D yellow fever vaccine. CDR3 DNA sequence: TGCGCCAGCAGCTCGAGGCGGGGAGGGAAAGAGACCCAGTACTTC. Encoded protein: CASSSRRGGKETQYF.